This TCR beta chain derives from a study of T cell changes during pregnancy in multiple sclerosis. Trimming took 4 bases from V and 5 from J, leaving 14 bases between them. The germline CDR1 and CDR2 sequences are LGHNA and YNFKEQ. The CDR3 has 14 amino acids. TCRdb's copy holds only in-frame clones and misses some; the assay was immunoSEQ multiplex PCR. The sample yields 40,000 to 45,000 clones, 80% to 95% seen once. This TCR was sampled from a female donor with multiple sclerosis, enrolled in a pregnancy study. This specimen was CD4+ T cells from peripheral blood mononuclear cells, taken before pregnancy. The chain recombines TRBV4-2 with TRBJ2-5, with D tentatively TRBD2 (5 bases). CDR3 region: CASSPGDPGETQYF. The CDR3 region has the DNA TGTGCCAGCAGCCCCGGGGATCCCGGGGAGACCCAGTACTTC.